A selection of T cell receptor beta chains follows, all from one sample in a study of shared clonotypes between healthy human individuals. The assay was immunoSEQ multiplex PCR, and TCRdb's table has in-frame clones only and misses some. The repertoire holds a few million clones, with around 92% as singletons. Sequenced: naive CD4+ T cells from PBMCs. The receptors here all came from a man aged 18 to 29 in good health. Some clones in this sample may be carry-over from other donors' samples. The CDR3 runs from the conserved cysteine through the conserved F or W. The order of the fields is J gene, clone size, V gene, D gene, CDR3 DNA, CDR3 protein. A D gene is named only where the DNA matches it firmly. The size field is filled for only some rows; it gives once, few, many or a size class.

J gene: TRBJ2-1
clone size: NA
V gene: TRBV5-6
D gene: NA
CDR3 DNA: TGTGCCAGCAGCCCTGACTCGTGGGTGGGTGAGCAGTTCTTC
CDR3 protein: CASSPDSWVGEQFF

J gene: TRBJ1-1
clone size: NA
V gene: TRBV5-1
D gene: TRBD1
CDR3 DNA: TGCGCCAGCAGCTGGCGGGGACAGGGGTTTGAAGCTTTCTTT
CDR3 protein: CASSWRGQGFEAFF

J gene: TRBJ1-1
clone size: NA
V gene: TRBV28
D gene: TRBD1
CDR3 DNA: TGTGCCAGCATAGGGCAGGGGGCTGGGACTGAAGCTTTCTTT
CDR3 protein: CASIGQGAGTEAFF

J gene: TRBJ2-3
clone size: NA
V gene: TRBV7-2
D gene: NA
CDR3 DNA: TGTGCCAGCAGCTTCGACAGAAGCTCCACAGATACGCAGTATTTT
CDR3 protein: CASSFDRSSTDTQYF

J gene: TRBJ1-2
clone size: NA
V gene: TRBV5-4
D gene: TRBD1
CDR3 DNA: TGTGCCAGCAGCCAAGACAGGGGCAACTATGGCTACACCTTC
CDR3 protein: CASSQDRGNYGYTF

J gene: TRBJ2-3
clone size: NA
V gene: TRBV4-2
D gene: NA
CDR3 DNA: TGTGCCAGCAGCCGGGATGGGGGCAACCGGGGGGATACGCAGTATTTT
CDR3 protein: CASSRDGGNRGDTQYF

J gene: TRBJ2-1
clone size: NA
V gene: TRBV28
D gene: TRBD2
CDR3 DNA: TGTGCCAGCAGTTCCGGGACTAGCCCAGCTGAGCAGTTCTTC
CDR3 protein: CASSSGTSPAEQFF

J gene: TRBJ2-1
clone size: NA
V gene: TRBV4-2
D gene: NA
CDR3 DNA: TGTGCCAGCAGCCCCTCGGAGGGTAGCTCCTACAATGAGCAGTTCTTC
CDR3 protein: CASSPSEGSSYNEQFF

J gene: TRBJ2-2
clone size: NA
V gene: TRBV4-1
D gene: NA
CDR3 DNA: TGCGCCAGCAGCCAAGAAGGGGGGGTACAAACCGGGGAGCTGTTTTTT
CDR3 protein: CASSQEGGVQTGELFF

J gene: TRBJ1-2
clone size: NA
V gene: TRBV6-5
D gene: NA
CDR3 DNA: TGTGCCAGCAGTTACGGGGGGTATGGCTACACCTTC
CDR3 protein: CASSYGGYGYTF

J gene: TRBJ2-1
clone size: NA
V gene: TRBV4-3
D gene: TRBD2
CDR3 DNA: TGCGCCAGCAGCCCGCGGACTAGCGGGGGGTTTTACAATGAGCAGTTCTTC
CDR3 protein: CASSPRTSGGFYNEQFF

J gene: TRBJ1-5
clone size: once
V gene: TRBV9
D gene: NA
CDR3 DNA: TGTGCCAGCAGCGTAGATGGCACTTTGGTCCAGCCCCAGCATTTT
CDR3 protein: CASSVDGTLVQPQHF

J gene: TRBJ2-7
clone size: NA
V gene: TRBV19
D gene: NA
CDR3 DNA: TGTGCCAGTAGTGTAACCGGGACAAAAAGCTACGAGCAGTACTTC
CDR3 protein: CASSVTGTKSYEQYF

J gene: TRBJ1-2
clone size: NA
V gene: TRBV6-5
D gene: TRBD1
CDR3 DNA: TGTGCCGCGACAGGGAACCCTCTAGTTTATGGCTACACCTTC
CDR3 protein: CAATGNPLVYGYTF